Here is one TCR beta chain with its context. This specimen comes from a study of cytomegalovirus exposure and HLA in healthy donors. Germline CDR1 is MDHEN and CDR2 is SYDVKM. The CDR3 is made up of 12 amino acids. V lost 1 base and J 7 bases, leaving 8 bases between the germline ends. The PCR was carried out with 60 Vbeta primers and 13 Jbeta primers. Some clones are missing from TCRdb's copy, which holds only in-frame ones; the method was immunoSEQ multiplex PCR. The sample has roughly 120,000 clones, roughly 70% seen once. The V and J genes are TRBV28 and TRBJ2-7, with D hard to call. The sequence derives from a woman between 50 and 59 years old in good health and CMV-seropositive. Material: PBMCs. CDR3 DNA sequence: TGTGCCAGCAGTTTATCCCCCAGAGAGCAGTACTTC. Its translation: CASSLSPREQYF.